The clone carrying this T cell receptor (beta chain) was recorded many times. Its matching antigen is unknown. Amplification of TCR beta CDR3 regions used RNA transcripts. Second-round multiplex PCR came after a first-round RT-PCR that employed HTBI primers. Using its own MiXCR run on the multiplex PCR reads, TCRdb lists one record per CDR3 protein. In the table there are hundreds of thousands of distinct CDR3 sequences, about 20% of which are singletons. Trimming left V 8 bases short and J 3 bases short, with 10 bases between. Germline V CDR1 and CDR2: MDHEN, SYDVKM. This CDR3 spans 12 amino acids. These data are taken from a study of Graves' ophthalmopathy and Graves' hyperthyroidism. Study-wide results and caveats: Thyroid clonotypes that were expanded above 0.001 frequency mostly also appeared in blood.

This rearrangement joins TRBV28 to TRBJ1-1; D is uncertain. Sequenced material: peripheral blood. This TCR derives from a young woman with stable Graves' hyperthyroidism. Some clones in this sample may be carry-over from other donors' samples. The CDR3 loop is CASARLYTEAFF. Here the CDR3 DNA reads TGTGCCAGCGCTCGGTTGTACACTGAAGCTTTCTTT. Full variable domain (rest looked up from reference TRBV28 and TRBJ1-1): DVKVTQSSRYLVKRTGEKVFLECVQDMDHENMFWYRQDPGLGLRLIYFSYDVKMKEKGDIPEGYSVSREKKERFSLILESASTNQTSMYLCASARLYTEAFFGQGTRLTVV.